The present entry profiles one TCR beta chain with its context. The data stem from a study of blood T cell repertoires in COVID-19. Assay used: immunoSEQ multiplex PCR; TCRdb lists only in-frame clones, some missing. Among about 300,000 clones listed, approximately 84% were seen once. The CDR3 runs 13 residues. The V end was cut by 5 bases, the J end by 1 base, with 8 bases between. Germline V CDR1 and CDR2: SNHLY, FYNNEI. The Seattle site enrolled patients during active infection and followed them longitudinally. The sequence derives from a human donor with COVID-19, enrolled during active disease. The donor label of this sample is uncertain. The chain couples TRBV2 to TRBJ1-1; D is unclear. The sample consisted of peripheral blood. The CDR3 region is CASSPGRNTEAFF. CDR3 bases: TGTGCCAGCAGTCCGGGGAGGAACACTGAAGCTTTCTTT.